This T cell receptor beta chain is drawn from a study of T-cell memory formation after mild COVID-19. Study as a whole: The two donors had largely donor-specific TCR clusters. General study results and limits: Among CD4+ contracting clones, most were CM and EM, and CD8+ ones EMRA.

In its sample, this clonotype is medium-sized. As yet, its antigen is unknown. The CDR3 covers 14 residues. Per germline, CDR1 SGHRS and CDR2 YFSETQ. Between the trimmed V and J ends, which lost 1 base and 4 bases, there was a span of 8 bases. TCRdb analysed the 5' RACE reads with MiXCR anew, one entry per CDR3 protein. The sample has about 44,000 distinct CDR3 sequences, 6% to 7% seen once. Material: PBMCs or a T cell subset sorted from them (not recorded which). This TCR was sampled from an adult who had mild COVID-19 (a few samples of this study predate the infection). Cell type and time point are not known. The V call is TRBV5-1, the J call TRBJ2-2; D is unresolved. CDR3 coding DNA: TGCGCCAGCAGCTTGACGGTCCTCACCGGGGAGCTGTTTTTT. This sequence encodes CASSLTVLTGELFF.